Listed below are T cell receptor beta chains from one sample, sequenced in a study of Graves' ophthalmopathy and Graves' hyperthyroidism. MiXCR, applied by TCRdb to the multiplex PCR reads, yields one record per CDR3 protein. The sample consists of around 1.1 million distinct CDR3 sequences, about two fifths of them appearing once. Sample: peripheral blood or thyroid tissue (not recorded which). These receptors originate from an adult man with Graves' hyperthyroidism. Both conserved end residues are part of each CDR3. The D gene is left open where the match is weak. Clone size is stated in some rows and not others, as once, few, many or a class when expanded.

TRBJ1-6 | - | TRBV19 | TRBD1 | CASSNPYQRGTDNSPLHF | TGTGCCAGTAGCAACCCCTACCAGAGGGGGACAGATAATTCACCCCTCCACTTT
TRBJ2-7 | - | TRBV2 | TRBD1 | CASSYTDRVYDEQYF | TGTGCCAGCAGTTACACCGACAGGGTTTACGACGAGCAGTACTTC
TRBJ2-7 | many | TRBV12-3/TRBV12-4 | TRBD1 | CASRAGTGGRYEQYF | TGTGCCAGCAGGGCTGGGACAGGGGGCAGGTACGAGCAGTACTTC
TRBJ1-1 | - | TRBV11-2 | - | CASSSATSGTVGAFF | TGTGCCAGCAGCTCAGCTACTAGCGGGACGGTAGGAGCTTTCTTT
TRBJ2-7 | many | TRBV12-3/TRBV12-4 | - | CASRSGPHEQYF | TGTGCCAGCAGATCAGGTCCTCACGAGCAGTACTTC
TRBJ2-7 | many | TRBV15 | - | CATSRAEAGNYEQYF | TGTGCCACCAGCAGAGCGGAGGCAGGGAACTACGAGCAGTACTTC
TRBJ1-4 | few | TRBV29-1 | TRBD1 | CSVAHRGREKLFF | TGCAGCGTTGCCCACAGGGGCAGGGAAAAACTGTTTTTT
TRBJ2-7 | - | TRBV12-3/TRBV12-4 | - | CASSLGQTYYEQYF | TGTGCCAGCAGTTTAGGTCAGACTTACTACGAGCAGTACTTC
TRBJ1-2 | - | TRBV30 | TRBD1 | CAWTTRDRDGRGYTF | TGTGCCTGGACAACCCGGGACAGGGACGGGCGTGGCTACACCTTC
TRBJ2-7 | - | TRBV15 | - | CATSRDLQGVHEQYF | TGTGCCACCAGCAGAGATCTCCAGGGTGTCCACGAGCAGTACTTC
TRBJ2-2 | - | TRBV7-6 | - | CASSTQPVGVNTGELFF | TGTGCCAGCAGCACCCAACCGGTTGGTGTGAACACCGGGGAGCTGTTTTTT
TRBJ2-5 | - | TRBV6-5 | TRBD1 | CASSLRQGARETQYF | TGTGCCAGCAGTTTGCGGCAGGGGGCTCGAGAGACCCAGTACTTC
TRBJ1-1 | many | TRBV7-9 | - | CASSLFENTEAFF | TGTGCCAGCAGCTTATTTGAGAACACTGAAGCTTTCTTT
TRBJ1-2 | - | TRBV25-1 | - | CATNQAPIQGLKDGYTF | TGTGCCACCAACCAGGCTCCTATACAGGGCCTTAAGGATGGCTACACCTTC
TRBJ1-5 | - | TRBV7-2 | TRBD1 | CASSVDRSLGPQHF | TGTGCCAGCAGCGTGGACAGGTCCCTCGGGCCCCAGCATTTT
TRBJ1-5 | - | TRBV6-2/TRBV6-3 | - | CASEESGRHQPQHF | TGTGCCAGCGAAGAATCTGGGAGACATCAGCCCCAGCATTTT
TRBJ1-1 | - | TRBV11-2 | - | CASSGIRTGNTEAFF | TGTGCCAGCAGCGGGATCAGGACGGGGAACACTGAAGCTTTCTTT
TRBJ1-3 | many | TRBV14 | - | CASSQRGYGNTIYF | TGTGCCAGCAGCCAACGGGGTTATGGAAACACCATATATTTT
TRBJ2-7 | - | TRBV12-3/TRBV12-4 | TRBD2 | CASSFRGDRGNGEQYF | TGTGCCAGCAGTTTCCGGGGGGATCGTGGGAACGGCGAGCAGTACTTC
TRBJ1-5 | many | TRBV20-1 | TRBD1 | CSARDSRGLDQPQHF | TGCAGTGCTAGAGATTCCAGGGGGCTGGATCAGCCCCAGCATTTT
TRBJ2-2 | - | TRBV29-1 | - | CSVERRDRELFF | TGCAGCGTTGAACGTAGGGACAGGGAGCTGTTTTTT
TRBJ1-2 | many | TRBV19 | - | CASSTALWPDYGYTF | TGTGCCAGTAGTACGGCCCTTTGGCCAGACTATGGCTACACCTTC
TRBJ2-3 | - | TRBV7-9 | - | CASSLALRDTQYF | TGTGCCAGCAGCTTAGCGCTCCGAGATACGCAGTATTTT
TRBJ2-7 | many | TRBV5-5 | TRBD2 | CASSRTGLAGDEQYF | TGTGCCAGCAGCCGCACGGGACTAGCGGGAGACGAGCAGTACTTC
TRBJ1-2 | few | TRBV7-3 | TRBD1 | CASSFLLGQGLGYTF | TGTGCCAGCAGCTTCCTGCTGGGACAGGGTCTAGGCTACACCTTC
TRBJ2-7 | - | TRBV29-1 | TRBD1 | CSVPGTGIHEQYF | TGCAGCGTCCCCGGGACAGGGATCCACGAGCAGTACTTC
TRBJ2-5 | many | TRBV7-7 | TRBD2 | CASSSGGATARETQYF | TGTGCCAGCAGTTCGGGGGGGGCCACCGCCCGAGAGACCCAGTACTTC
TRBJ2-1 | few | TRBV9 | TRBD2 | CASSVGASGRAVKFF | TGTGCCAGCAGCGTAGGTGCTAGCGGGAGGGCCGTGAAGTTCTTC
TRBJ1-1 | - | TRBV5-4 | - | CASSRPHGDTEAFF | TGTGCCAGCAGTAGGCCCCATGGGGACACTGAAGCTTTCTTT
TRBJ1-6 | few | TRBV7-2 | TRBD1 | CASSLDSQDRTGPNSPLHF | TGTGCCAGCAGCTTAGACAGCCAAGACCGGACAGGGCCTAATTCACCCCTCCACTTT
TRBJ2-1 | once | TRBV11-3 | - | CASSRDWGSYNEQFF | TGTGCCAGCAGCCGAGACTGGGGCTCCTACAATGAGCAGTTCTTC
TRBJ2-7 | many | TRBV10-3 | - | CAIRESSYEQYF | TGTGCCATCAGAGAAAGCTCCTACGAGCAGTACTTC
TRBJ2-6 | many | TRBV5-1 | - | CASRDRSGANVLTF | TGCGCCAGCAGGGACCGCTCTGGGGCCAACGTCCTGACTTTC
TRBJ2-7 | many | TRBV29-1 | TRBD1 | CSVEERTGGEQYF | TGCAGCGTTGAAGAGAGGACAGGGGGTGAGCAGTACTTC
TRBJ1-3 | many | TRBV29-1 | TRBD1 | CSVRQGPSGNTIYF | TGCAGCGTCCGACAGGGACCCTCTGGAAACACCATATATTTT
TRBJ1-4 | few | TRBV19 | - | CASRALRHGGEKLFF | TGTGCCAGTAGGGCCCTGAGACACGGCGGTGAAAAACTGTTTTTT
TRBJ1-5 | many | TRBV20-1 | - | CSARLATDSNQPQHF | TGCAGTGCTAGACTAGCAACGGATAGCAATCAGCCCCAGCATTTT
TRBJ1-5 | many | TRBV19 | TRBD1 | CASRQIRDRYNNQPQHF | TGTGCCAGTAGACAAATCCGGGACAGGTACAACAATCAGCCCCAGCATTTT
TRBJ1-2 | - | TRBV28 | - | CASTRYAYGYTF | TGTGCCAGTACAAGATATGCATATGGCTACACCTTC
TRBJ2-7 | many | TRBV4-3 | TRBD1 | CASSPGRTGTYEQYF | TGCGCCAGCAGCCCAGGGAGGACAGGGACCTACGAGCAGTACTTC
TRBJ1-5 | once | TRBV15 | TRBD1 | CATSSLEDRGEVSNQPQHF | TGTGCCACCAGCAGCTTAGAAGACAGGGGGGAAGTAAGCAATCAGCCCCAGCATTTT
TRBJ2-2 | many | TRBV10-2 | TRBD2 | CASRTSGRDGELFF | TGCGCCAGCAGGACTAGCGGGAGGGACGGGGAGCTGTTTTTT
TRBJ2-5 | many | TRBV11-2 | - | CASSLGQRIGETQYF | TGTGCCAGCAGCTTAGGACAGCGTATCGGGGAGACCCAGTACTTC
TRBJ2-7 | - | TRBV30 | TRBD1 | CAWSGRDRAYEQYF | TGTGCCTGGAGTGGCCGGGACAGGGCCTACGAGCAGTACTTC
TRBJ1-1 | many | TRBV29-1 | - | CSVVVFGRDTEAFF | TGCAGCGTTGTGGTTTTTGGTAGGGACACTGAAGCTTTCTTT
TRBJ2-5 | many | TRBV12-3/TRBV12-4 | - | CASSLGASQTQYF | TGTGCCAGCAGTTTAGGGGCCTCTCAAACCCAGTACTTC
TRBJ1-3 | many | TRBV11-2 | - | CASSLVQGSGNTIYF | TGTGCCAGCAGCTTAGTACAGGGCTCTGGAAACACCATATATTTT
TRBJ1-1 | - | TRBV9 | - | CASSASRGEAFF | TGTGCCAGCAGCGCCAGTAGGGGTGAAGCTTTCTTT
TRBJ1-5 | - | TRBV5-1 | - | CASNLDMMGNQPQHF | TGCGCCAGCAACTTGGACATGATGGGCAATCAGCCCCAGCATTTT
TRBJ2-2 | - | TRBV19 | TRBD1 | CASRTRGQRTGELFF | TGTGCCAGTAGGACACGGGGACAGAGAACCGGGGAGCTGTTTTTT
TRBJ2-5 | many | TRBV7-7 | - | CASSLKRGGNQETQYF | TGTGCCAGCAGCTTAAAACGAGGGGGTAACCAAGAGACCCAGTACTTC
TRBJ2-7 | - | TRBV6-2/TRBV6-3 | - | CASSYSSFSYEQYF | TGTGCCAGCAGTTACTCCAGTTTCTCCTACGAGCAGTACTTC
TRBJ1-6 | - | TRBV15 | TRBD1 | CATSRGTGGDSGSPLHF | TGTGCCACCAGCAGAGGGACAGGGGGCGATTCTGGTTCACCCCTCCACTTT
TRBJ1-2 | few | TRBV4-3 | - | CASSQDGQANYGYTF | TGCGCCAGCAGCCAAGATGGGCAAGCTAACTATGGCTACACCTTC
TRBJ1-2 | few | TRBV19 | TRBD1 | CASSISAGQGNYGYTF | TGTGCCAGTAGTATCTCGGCGGGACAGGGGAACTATGGCTACACCTTC
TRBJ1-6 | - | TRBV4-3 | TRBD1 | CASSQDPAGGYTPLHF | TGCGCCAGCAGCCAAGATCCGGCAGGGGGCTACACACCCCTCCACTTT
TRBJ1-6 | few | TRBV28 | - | CASSFGYSPLHF | TGTGCCAGCAGTTTTGGGTATTCACCCCTCCACTTT